A single sample gave rise to the 9 T cell receptor beta chains below, sequenced in a study of PD-1 blockade in classical Hodgkin lymphoma. No patient escaped relapse after autologous stem cell transplantation, and brentuximab vedotin exposure varied. From thawed PBMCs, CD8+ T cells were isolated by magnetic negative selection. Profiling relied on immunoSEQ multiplex PCR, and the TCRdb table lists in-frame clones only, not all of them. This sample has about 8,200 clones, with roughly 86% found just once. The starting material was CD8+ T cells from blood, obtained at baseline. These receptors were taken from a human donor with classical Hodgkin lymphoma.

The V and J genes are TRBV13 and TRBJ2-5, with 7 bases identical to TRBD1. The CDR3 sequence is 14 residues long. Trimming cost V 3 bases and J 2 bases; bases outside gene matches: 3. The germline V gene encodes CDR1 PRHDT and CDR2 FYEKMQ (reference sequence). The CDR3 here is CASSLGQSQETQYF. In DNA form, the CDR3 reads TGTGCCAGCAGCTTGGGACAGAGTCAAGAGACCCAGTACTTC.

The V gene is TRBV7-6, the J gene TRBJ2-7, with D perhaps matching TRBD1 or TRBD2 (5 bases each). V lost 5 bases to trimming and J lost 0 bases, with 17 bases between them. Germline V CDR1 and CDR2: SGHVS, FNYEAQ. CDR3 length equals 16 residues. The CDR3 loop reads CASSPGQTFSSYEQYF. The CDR3 nucleotides are TGTGCCAGCAGCCCGGGGCAGACTTTTTCCTCCTACGAGCAGTACTTC.

This clone came up a few times. This sequence joins TRBV19 and TRBJ2-7, with 12 bases that match TRBD2. Germline V gives CDR1 LNHDA, CDR2 SQIVND (reference sequence). With 5 bases clipped from V and 5 bases from J, the junction kept 7 bases outside the gene matches. The CDR3 contains 15 residues. CDR3 DNA: TGTGCCAGTAGTCTATCTAGCGGGGGGGCCAACGAGCAGTACTTC. Its translation: CASSLSSGGANEQYF.

The chain carries TRBV10-2 and TRBJ2-7; TRBD1 agrees at 8 bases. With V trimmed by 2 bases and J by 5 bases, 5 bases remained unmatched. The CDR3 is 14 amino acids. Germline lookup yields CDR1 WSHSY and CDR2 SAAADI. This CDR3 is CASSEGTGRDEQYF. CDR3 DNA sequence: TGCGCCAGCAGTGAGGGGACAGGAAGAGACGAGCAGTACTTC.

This clone occurred once. The chain couples TRBV29-1 to TRBJ2-2, with 9 bases identical to TRBD2. Germline lookup yields CDR1 SQVTM and CDR2 ANQGSEA. The CDR3 is 17 amino acids. V lost 0 bases, J lost 6 bases, and 11 bases stayed unmatched. As DNA, the CDR3 is TGCAGCGTTGAAGATTTCTCGGGCGGGAGGGCCTCCGGGGAGCTGTTTTTT. Protein: CSVEDFSGGRASGELFF.

The chain links TRBV28 to TRBJ2-1; tentative D call: TRBD2 (6 bases). V lost 5 bases and J 7 bases, leaving 15 bases between the germline ends. The CDR3 is made up of 14 amino acids. Germline-derived CDR1 and CDR2 are MDHEN and SYDVKM. The CDR3 sequence is CASSGRNSGNEQFF. CDR3 coding DNA: TGTGCCAGCAGTGGCCGGAATAGCGGTAATGAGCAGTTCTTC.

This chain joins TRBV19 and TRBJ2-1, with no clear D. CDR3 length: 15 residues. Trimming removed 4 bases from V and 2 bases from J, with 12 bases in between. CDR1 and CDR2 (germline): LNHDA, SQIVND (reference sequence). CDR3 in DNA: TGTGCCAGTAGTAATGTTTATGGGACCTACAATGAGCAGTTCTTC. Amino acids: CASSNVYGTYNEQFF. Together with reference TRBV19 and TRBJ2-1, the CDR3 gives the full variable domain: DGGITQSPKYLFRKEGQNVTLSCEQNLNHDAMYWYRQDPGQGLRLIYYSQIVNDFQKGDIAEGYSVSREKKESFPLTVTSAQKNPTAFYLCASSNVYGTYNEQFFGPGTRLTVL.

The V call is TRBV7-6, the J call TRBJ2-1, with TRBD2 matching 9 bases. V shed 2 bases, J shed 5 bases, and the junction held 4 bases outside the gene matches. The CDR3 is 15 amino acids. CDR1 is SGHVS and CDR2 is FNYEAQ in the germline V gene. CDR3 protein: CASSLNPSGNNEQFF. The CDR3 DNA reads TGTGCCAGCAGCTTAAATCCTAGCGGGAACAATGAGCAGTTCTTC.

The J gene is TRBJ2-1, the V gene TRBV12-5; D possibly uses TRBD1 or TRBD2 (5 bases each). Trimming shortened V by 1 base and J by 10 bases, and 8 bases separated the two germline ends. This CDR3 is 12 amino acids long. CDR1 and CDR2 (germline): LGHNT, FRNRAP. CDR3 DNA sequence: TGTGCTAGTGGTTTGGGAGGGACCGAGCAGTTCTTC. It is translated as CASGLGGTEQFF.